A selection of T cell receptor beta chains follows, all from one sample in a study of cytomegalovirus exposure and HLA in healthy donors. Here immunoSEQ multiplex PCR was the method, and the copy in TCRdb shows in-frame clones only, minus some. The sample carries roughly 100,000 clones, about 69% recorded once. Sequencing was done on a sample of PBMCs. The receptors were gathered from a middle-aged man in good health and CMV-seronegative. Both conserved end residues are part of each CDR3. Fields, in order: V gene, CDR3 protein.

>TRBV27
CASSSLQLAAAEQYF
>TRBV11-3
CASSFPEGVDSYEQYF
>TRBV7-8
CASSATSEHAEQYF
>TRBV5-1
CASSPRTGDTGELFF
>TRBV11-2
CASSLGSGRFEQYF
>TRBV4-1
CASSQVGAGVKSPLHF
>TRBV11-2
CASSPRRSVRNEQFF
>TRBV5-3
CARSRTGNTIYF
>TRBV7-8
CASSLLPGTSGDNEQFF
>TRBV4-1
CASSQAGQGNTLGAYEQYF
>TRBV19
CASSIIQGTPYVGQPQHF
>TRBV30
CAWSVRVRETQYF
>TRBV10-2
CASNGASPSDTQYF
>TRBV10-3
CAIRTENSYNEQFF
>TRBV6-4
CASSDVAGVSNEQFF
>TRBV4-2
CASSQGRGSTTDTQYF
>TRBV29-1
CSVEDVGAGYTF
>TRBV27
CASNSTASGAYEQYF
>TRBV11-3
CASSYRQGPNEKLFF
>TRBV27
CASSRFNVGETQYF
>TRBV7-6
CASSPEVAYEQYF
>TRBV7-6
CASSPGLAGGPREQYF
>TRBV7-9
CASSLGRAYEQFF
>TRBV6-6
CASSQMTGRTYEQYF
>TRBV5-4
CASSSGRGGSQYEQYF
>TRBV27
CASSLGGLAGYGYTF
>TRBV6-4
CASSDSTNTGELFF
>TRBV18
CASSAGPSGETQYF
>TRBV5-1
CASSLGRRLRGETQYF
>TRBV2
CASSPAVSPLHF
>TRBV19
CASSARGRTGELFF
>TRBV4-3
CASSQELSRGSGNTIYF
>TRBV9
CASSAWGGAATNEKLFF
>TRBV5-4
CASSLVYEQYF
>TRBV7-3
CASSLSLQGTEQFF
>TRBV6-4
CASSDSIADTQYF
>TRBV6-1
CASTASWSTDTQYF
>TRBV18
CASSLDRVRGEQYF
>TRBV9
CASSVYSGGSYTGELFF
>TRBV6-1
CASRGQGSQPQHF
>TRBV5-1
CASSVATGASYEQYF
>TRBV11-2
CASSSPRQGGPNTEAFF